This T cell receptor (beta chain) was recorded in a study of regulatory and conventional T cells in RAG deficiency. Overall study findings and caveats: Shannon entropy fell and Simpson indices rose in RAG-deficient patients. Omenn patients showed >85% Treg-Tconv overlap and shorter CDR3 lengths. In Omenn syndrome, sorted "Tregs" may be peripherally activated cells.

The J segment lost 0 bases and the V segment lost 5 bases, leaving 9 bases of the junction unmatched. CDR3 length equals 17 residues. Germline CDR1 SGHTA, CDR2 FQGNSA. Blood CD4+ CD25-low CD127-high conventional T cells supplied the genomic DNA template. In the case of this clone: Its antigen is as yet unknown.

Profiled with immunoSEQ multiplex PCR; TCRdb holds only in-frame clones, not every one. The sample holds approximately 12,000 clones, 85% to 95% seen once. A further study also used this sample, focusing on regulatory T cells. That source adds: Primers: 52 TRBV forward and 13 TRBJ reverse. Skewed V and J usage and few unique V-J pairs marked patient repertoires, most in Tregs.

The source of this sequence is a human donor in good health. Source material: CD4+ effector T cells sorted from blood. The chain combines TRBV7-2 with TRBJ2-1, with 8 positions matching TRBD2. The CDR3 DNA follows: TGTGCCAGCAGCGCCAGTGGACTAGCAGGCTCCTACAATGAGCAGTTCTTC. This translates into CASSASGLAGSYNEQFF. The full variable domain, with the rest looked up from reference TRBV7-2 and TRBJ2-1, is GAGVSQSPSNKVTEKGKDVELRCDPISGHTALYWYRQSLGQGLEFLIYFQGNSAPDKSGLPSDRFSAERTGGSVSTLTIQRTQQEDSAVYLCASSASGLAGSYNEQFFGPGTRLTVL.